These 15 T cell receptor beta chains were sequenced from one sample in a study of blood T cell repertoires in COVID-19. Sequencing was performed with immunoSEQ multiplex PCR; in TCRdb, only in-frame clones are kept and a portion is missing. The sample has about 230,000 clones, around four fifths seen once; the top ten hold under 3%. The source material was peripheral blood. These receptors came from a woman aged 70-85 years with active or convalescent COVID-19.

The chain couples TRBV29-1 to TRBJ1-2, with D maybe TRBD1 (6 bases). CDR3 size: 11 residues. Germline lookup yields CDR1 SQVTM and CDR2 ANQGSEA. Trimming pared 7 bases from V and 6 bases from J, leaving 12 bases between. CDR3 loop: CSAQGVNGYTF. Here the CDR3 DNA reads TGCAGCGCACAGGGAGTAAATGGCTACACCTTC.

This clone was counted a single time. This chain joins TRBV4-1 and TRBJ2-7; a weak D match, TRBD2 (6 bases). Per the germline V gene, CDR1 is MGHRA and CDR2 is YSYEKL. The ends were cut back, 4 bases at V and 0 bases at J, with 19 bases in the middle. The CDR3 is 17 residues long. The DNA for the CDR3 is TGCGCCAGCAGCCCCCGGGAGCAAGCATTCTCCTCCTACGAGCAGTACTTC. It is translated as CASSPREQAFSSYEQYF.

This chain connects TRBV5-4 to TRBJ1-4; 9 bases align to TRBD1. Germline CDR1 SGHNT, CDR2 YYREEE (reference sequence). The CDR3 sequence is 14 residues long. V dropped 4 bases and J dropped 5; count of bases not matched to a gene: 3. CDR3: CASSVGQGNEKLFF. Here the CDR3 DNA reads TGTGCCAGCAGCGTGGGACAGGGAAATGAAAAACTGTTTTTT.

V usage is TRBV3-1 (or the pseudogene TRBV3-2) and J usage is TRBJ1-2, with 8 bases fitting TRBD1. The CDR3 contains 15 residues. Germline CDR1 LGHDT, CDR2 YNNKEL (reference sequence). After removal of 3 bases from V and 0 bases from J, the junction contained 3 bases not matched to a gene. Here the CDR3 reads CASSHRDRSNYGYTF. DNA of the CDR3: TGTGCCAGCAGCCATCGGGACAGGTCTAACTATGGCTACACCTTC.

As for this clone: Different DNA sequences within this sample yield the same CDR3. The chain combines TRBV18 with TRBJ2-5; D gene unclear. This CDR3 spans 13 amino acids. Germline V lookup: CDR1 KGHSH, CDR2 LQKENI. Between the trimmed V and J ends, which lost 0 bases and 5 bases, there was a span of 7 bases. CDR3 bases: TGTGCCAGCTCACCACCGTCCGGGGAGACCCAGTACTTC. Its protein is CASSPPSGETQYF.

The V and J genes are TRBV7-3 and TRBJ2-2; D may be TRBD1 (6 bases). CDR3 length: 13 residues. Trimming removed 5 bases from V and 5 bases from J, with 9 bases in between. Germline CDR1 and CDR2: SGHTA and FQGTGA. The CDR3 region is CASSPQGTGELFF. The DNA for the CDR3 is TGTGCCAGCAGCCCCCAGGGGACCGGGGAGCTGTTTTTT.

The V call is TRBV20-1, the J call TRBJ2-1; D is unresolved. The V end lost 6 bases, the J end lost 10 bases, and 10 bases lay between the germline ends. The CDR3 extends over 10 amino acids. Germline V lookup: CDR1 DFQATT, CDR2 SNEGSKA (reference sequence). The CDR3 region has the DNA TGCAGTGCCACCGCTGAGGAGCAGTTCTTC. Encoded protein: CSATAEEQFF.

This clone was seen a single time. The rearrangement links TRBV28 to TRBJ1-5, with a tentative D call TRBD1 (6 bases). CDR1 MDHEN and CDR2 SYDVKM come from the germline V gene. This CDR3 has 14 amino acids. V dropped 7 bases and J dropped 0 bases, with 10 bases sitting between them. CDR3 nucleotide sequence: TGTGCCAGCACGGGGGGCCATAGCAATCAGCCCCAGCATTTT. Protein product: CASTGGHSNQPQHF. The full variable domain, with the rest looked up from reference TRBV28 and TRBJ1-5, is DVKVTQSSRYLVKRTGEKVFLECVQDMDHENMFWYRQDPGLGLRLIYFSYDVKMKEKGDIPEGYSVSREKKERFSLILESASTNQTSMYLCASTGGHSNQPQHFGDGTRLSIL.

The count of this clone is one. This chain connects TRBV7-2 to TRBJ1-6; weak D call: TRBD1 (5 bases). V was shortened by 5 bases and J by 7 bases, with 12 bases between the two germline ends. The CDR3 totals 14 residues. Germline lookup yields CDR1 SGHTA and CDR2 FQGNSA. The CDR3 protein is CASSPLGQNSPLHF. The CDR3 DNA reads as TGTGCCAGCAGCCCCCTGGGGCAAAATTCACCCCTCCACTTT.

The CDR3 protein is CATQGDGTQYF. In DNA form, the CDR3 reads TGTGCCACCCAGGGGGACGGTACGCAGTATTTT. This sequence joins TRBV18 and TRBJ2-3, with 7 bases identical to TRBD1. Germline assignment: CDR1 KGHSH and CDR2 LQKENI. The CDR3 loop spans 11 amino acids. V shed 10 bases and J 8 bases; nucleotides not matched to a gene: 6.

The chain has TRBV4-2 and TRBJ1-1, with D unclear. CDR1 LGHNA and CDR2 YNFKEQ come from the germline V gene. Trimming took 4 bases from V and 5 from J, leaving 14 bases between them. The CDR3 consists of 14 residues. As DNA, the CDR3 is TGTGCCAGCAGCCCGACGGAAGGGAGGACTGAAGCTTTCTTT. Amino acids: CASSPTEGRTEAFF.

This chain's CDR3 is CASSGQWGQPQHF. CDR3 DNA sequence: TGTGCCAGTAGTGGACAGTGGGGACAGCCCCAGCATTTT. The V call is TRBV19, the J call TRBJ1-5; possible D gene TRBD1, 6 bases. The CDR3 has 13 residues. Germline V gene sequence: CDR1 LNHDA, CDR2 SQIVND (reference sequence). Trimming stripped 5 bases from V and 7 bases from J, with 12 bases between. The complete variable domain, with remaining parts taken from reference TRBV19 and TRBJ1-5, reads DGGITQSPKYLFRKEGQNVTLSCEQNLNHDAMYWYRQDPGQGLRLIYYSQIVNDFQKGDIAEGYSVSREKKESFPLTVTSAQKNPTAFYLCASSGQWGQPQHFGDGTRLSIL.

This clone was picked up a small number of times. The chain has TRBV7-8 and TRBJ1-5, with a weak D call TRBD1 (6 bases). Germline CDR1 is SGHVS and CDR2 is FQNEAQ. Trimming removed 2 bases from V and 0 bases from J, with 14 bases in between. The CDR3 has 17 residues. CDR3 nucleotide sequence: TGTGCCAGCAGCTTATATGGGGGCACGTTTAGCAATCAGCCCCAGCATTTT. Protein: CASSLYGGTFSNQPQHF.

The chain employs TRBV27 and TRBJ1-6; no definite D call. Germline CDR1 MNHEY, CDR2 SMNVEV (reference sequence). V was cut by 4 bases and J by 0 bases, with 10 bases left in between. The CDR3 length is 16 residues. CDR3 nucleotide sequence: TGTGCCAGCAGTTCGTGGGCCAGCTCCTATAATTCACCCCTCCACTTT. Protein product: CASSSWASSYNSPLHF.

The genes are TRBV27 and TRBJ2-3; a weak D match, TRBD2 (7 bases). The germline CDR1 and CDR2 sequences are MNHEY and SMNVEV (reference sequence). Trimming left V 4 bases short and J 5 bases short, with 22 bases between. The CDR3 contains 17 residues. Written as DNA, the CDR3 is TGTGCCAGCAGTTCTGGGACAACCCTAGGGGAGGGAGATACGCAGTATTTT. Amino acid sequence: CASSSGTTLGEGDTQYF.